The 20 T cell receptor beta chains reported below all come from one sample, sequenced in a study of CD8 T cells in Susac syndrome. Random hexamers were used to reverse transcribe an amount of roughly 0.45 to 1 ug RNA. TCRdb used MiXCR to reprocess the immunoSEQ multiplex PCR reads, holding one entry per CDR3 protein. The repertoire holds about 120,000 distinct CDR3 sequences, with more than 90% as singletons. The sample consisted of CD8+ T cells from PBMCs. These receptors originate from a human donor with Susac syndrome.

V and J are TRBV27 and TRBJ1-2; a weak D match, TRBD1 (5 bases). CDR3 length: 13 amino acids. Germline values: CDR1 MNHEY, CDR2 SMNVEV (reference sequence). V lost 5 bases and J lost 8, with 15 bases in between. CDR3 amino acids: CASSPLGTAGYTF. CDR3 in DNA: TGTGCCAGCAGTCCTCTAGGGACGGCGGGCTACACCTTC.

The chain joins TRBV11-2 to TRBJ1-2, with 8 bases matching TRBD1. The CDR3 length is 16 residues. Germline V gene sequence: CDR1 SGHAT, CDR2 FQNNGV. The V segment lost 2 bases and the J segment 4 bases; nucleotides outside the gene matches: 9. As DNA, the CDR3 is TGTGCCAGCAGCTTAAATTCAGGGGGCTGGTTCTATGGCTACACCTTC. Its translation is CASSLNSGGWFYGYTF. Filled out from reference TRBV11-2 and TRBJ1-2, the complete variable domain reads EAGVAQSPRYKIIEKRQSVAFWCNPISGHATLYWYQQILGQGPKLLIQFQNNGVVDDSQLPKDRFSAERLKGVDSTLKIQPAKLEDSAVYLCASSLNSGGWFYGYTFGSGTRLTVV.

The V call is TRBV13, the J call TRBJ2-4; TRBD2 matches 14 bases. The CDR3 sequence is 13 residues long. With V trimmed by 3 bases and J by 16 bases, 5 bases remained unmatched. Germline V gene sequence: CDR1 PRHDT, CDR2 FYEKMQ (reference sequence). CDR3 in DNA: TGTGCCAGCAGCTTCGGGACTAGCGGGAGTTTCTACTTC. Its protein product is CASSFGTSGSFYF.

V is TRBV29-1 and J is TRBJ1-1; a possible D gene is TRBD1 (6 bases). CDR1 SQVTM and CDR2 ANQGSEA come from the germline V gene. V lost 7 bases to trimming and J lost 6 bases, with 12 bases between them. The CDR3 extends over 11 amino acids. The CDR3 sequence is CSGWGASEAFF. CDR3 nucleotide sequence: TGCAGCGGATGGGGGGCTTCTGAAGCTTTCTTT.

The chain recombines TRBV30 with TRBJ1-1, with D maybe TRBD1 (5 bases). The CDR3 runs 12 residues. Germline V gene data show CDR1 as GTSNPN and CDR2 as SVGIG (reference sequence). Trimming removed 0 bases from V and 9 bases from J, with 11 bases in between. CDR3 region: CAWSVGADKAFF. The CDR3 region has the DNA TGTGCCTGGAGTGTAGGGGCAGACAAAGCTTTCTTT. Full variable domain (missing parts from reference TRBV30 and TRBJ1-1): SQTIHQWPATLVQPVGSPLSLECTVEGTSNPNLYWYRQAAGRGLQLLFYSVGIGQISSEVPQNLSASRPQDRQFILSSKKLLLSDSGFYLCAWSVGADKAFFGQGTRLTVV.

J is TRBJ1-6 and V is TRBV27; a weak D match, TRBD1 (5 bases). With 6 bases removed from V and 7 bases from J, the gap between germline ends came to 16 bases. Looked up from germline, CDR1 is MNHEY and CDR2 is SMNVEV (reference sequence). This CDR3 spans 15 amino acids. CDR3 DNA sequence: TGTGCCAGCAGCCCTGCGGGGACGGACAATTCACCCCTCCACTTT. Its protein is CASSPAGTDNSPLHF.

The V gene is TRBV6-4, the J gene TRBJ2-3; TRBD1 might be the D (5 bases). CDR3 length: 13 amino acids. V was shortened by 7 bases and J by 4 bases, with 12 bases between the two germline ends. The germline V gene has CDR1 MRHNA and CDR2 SNTAGT. Here the CDR3 DNA reads TGTGCCAGCAACCCGGAAGGGGCAGATACGCAGTATTTT. This sequence encodes CASNPEGADTQYF.

This chain joins TRBV20-1 and TRBJ1-1; TRBD1 is a possible D gene (5 bases). Germline loops: CDR1 DFQATT, CDR2 SNEGSKA (reference sequence). This CDR3 has 13 residues. This CDR3 is CTVPFGGGTEAFF. Here the CDR3 DNA reads TGCACCGTACCGTTTGGGGGAGGCACTGAAGCTTTCTTT.

V gene TRBV4-1 combines with J gene TRBJ2-4, with D maybe TRBD1 (5 bases). Trimming cost V 3 bases and J 1 base, with 10 bases left between them. The germline CDR1 and CDR2 sequences are MGHRA and YSYEKL. This CDR3 comprises 15 residues. CDR3 sequence: CASSQQGNAKNIQYF. The CDR3 nucleotides are TGCGCCAGCAGCCAGCAGGGAAACGCCAAAAACATTCAGTACTTC.

The chain joins TRBV30 to TRBJ1-2; no clear D. Deletions cut 2 bases from V and 0 bases from J, with 16 bases between. Germline lookup yields CDR1 GTSNPN and CDR2 SVGIG (reference sequence). The CDR3 is 16 amino acids. CDR3: CAWSRMLGNPNYGYTF. CDR3 nucleotide sequence: TGTGCCTGGAGTCGAATGCTGGGGAACCCTAACTATGGCTACACCTTC.

This sequence joins TRBV9 and TRBJ2-1, with a possible D match to TRBD1 (6 bases). Germline V lookup: CDR1 SGDLS, CDR2 YYNGEE. Trimming shortened V by 3 bases and J by 5 bases, and 18 bases separated the two germline ends. The CDR3 loop spans 16 amino acids. CDR3 coding DNA: TGTGCCAGCAGCGAGGGGGACGTTCCTCGGGACAATGAGCAGTTCTTC. It yields the protein CASSEGDVPRDNEQFF.

J is TRBJ2-1 and V is TRBV7-3, with 7 positions matching TRBD2. The CDR3 is 15 amino acids. Trimming removed 1 base from V and 7 bases from J; junction bases left unmatched: 7. Germline CDR1 reads SGHTA; CDR2 reads FQGTGA. In DNA, the CDR3 is TGTGCCAGCAGCTTAAACGGCGGGAGTGGTAATGAGCAGTTCTTC. Protein: CASSLNGGSGNEQFF.

V gene TRBV12-3 or TRBV12-4 combines with J gene TRBJ1-2, with 9 bases lining up with TRBD1. This CDR3 has 14 amino acids. Losses at the gene ends were 5 bases for V and 8 bases for J; bases not matched to a gene: 9. The CDR3 coding sequence is TGTGCCAGCAGTGGGGACAGGGAGGTTGAGGGCTACACCTTC. This sequence encodes CASSGDREVEGYTF.

This chain connects TRBV27 to TRBJ1-6; TRBD1 agrees at 9 bases. CDR3 length: 14 residues. The V segment lost 6 bases and the J segment 7 bases; nucleotides outside the gene matches: 4. Germline loops: CDR1 MNHEY, CDR2 SMNVEV (reference sequence). The CDR3 sequence: CASRSGTGNSPLHF. The DNA for the CDR3 is TGTGCCAGCAGGTCCGGGACAGGGAATTCACCCCTCCACTTT.

The chain couples TRBV12-3 or TRBV12-4 to TRBJ2-3, with D perhaps given as TRBD1 or TRBD2 (5 bases each). This CDR3 has 16 amino acids. The ends were cut back, 2 bases at V and 3 bases at J, with 15 bases in the middle. The CDR3, as DNA: TGTGCCAGCAGTTTAATCGGGACCTCAGGAACAGATACGCAGTATTTT. Its translation: CASSLIGTSGTDTQYF.

The chain employs TRBV12-3 or TRBV12-4 and TRBJ1-4; TRBD1 matches at 7 bases. V shed 4 bases, J shed 0 bases, and the junction held 8 bases outside the gene matches. CDR3 size: 17 residues. The CDR3 loop is CASSWAGGLPTNEKLFF. DNA for the CDR3: TGTGCCAGCAGTTGGGCAGGGGGTCTTCCAACTAATGAAAAACTGTTTTTT.

The table lists this clonotype with a count of one. J is TRBJ2-1 and V is TRBV2, with a weak D call TRBD1 (6 bases). The CDR3 has 12 amino acids. Germline V gene sequence: CDR1 SNHLY, CDR2 FYNNEI. The V end was cut by 5 bases, the J end by 7 bases, with 9 bases between. The CDR3 region has the DNA TGTGCCAGCAGTACAGGGCGGAATGAGCAGTTCTTC. Its protein is CASSTGRNEQFF.

V is TRBV7-3 and J is TRBJ1-1; D unresolved. V was clipped by 6 bases and J by 6 bases, with 14 bases between them. Germline values: CDR1 SGHTA, CDR2 FQGTGA. The CDR3 is 13 residues long. CDR3 sequence reads: CASSPDRYAEAFF. DNA for the CDR3: TGTGCCAGCAGTCCCGACCGATACGCTGAAGCTTTCTTT. Using reference TRBV7-3 and TRBJ1-1 for the parts outside the CDR3, the full variable domain is GAGVSQTPSNKVTEKGKYVELRCDPISGHTALYWYRQSLGQGPEFLIYFQGTGAADDSGLPNDRFFAVRPEGSVSTLKIQRTERGDSAVYLCASSPDRYAEAFFGQGTRLTVV.

The V call is TRBV9, the J call TRBJ2-3, with D hard to call. Trimming shortened V by 4 bases and J by 5 bases, and 11 bases separated the two germline ends. The germline V gene has CDR1 SGDLS and CDR2 YYNGEE. This CDR3 is built from 13 residues. For the CDR3, the DNA is TGTGCCAGCAGCAAACCCACACAAGATACGCAGTATTTT. Translating it yields CASSKPTQDTQYF.

V usage is TRBV12-3 or TRBV12-4 and J usage is TRBJ2-2, with 13 bases identical to TRBD2. Trimming removed 5 bases from V and 5 bases from J; junction bases left unmatched: 8. The CDR3 totals 17 residues. In nucleotides, the CDR3 is TGTGCCAGCAGTCCGACTACTAGCGGGGGGGCAACCGGGGAGCTGTTTTTT. Translated: CASSPTTSGGATGELFF.